This T cell receptor (beta chain) was observed in a study of blood T cell repertoires in COVID-19. Study overall: The origin of the acute and convalescent COVID-19 samples was the United States, Italy and Spain. T cells, B-cell-depleted T cells, or PBMCs supplied cDNA or gDNA.

The repertoire was sequenced with immunoSEQ multiplex PCR; TCRdb's copy has only in-frame clones and lacks some. Of around 52,000 clones listed, about 80% are singletons. This sequence originates from an older woman with acute or convalescent COVID-19. Sequencing was carried out using peripheral blood.

The CDR3 sequence: CASSFVTASYEQYF. In nucleotides, the CDR3 is TGTGCCAGCAGCTTCGTGACAGCCTCCTACGAGCAGTACTTC. This rearrangement joins TRBV7-2 to TRBJ2-7; weak D call: TRBD1 (5 bases). The germline CDR1 and CDR2 sequences are SGHTA and FQGNSA. The CDR3 runs 14 residues. V lost 3 bases and J lost 0, with 9 bases in between.